The next 12 T cell receptor beta chains were all read from a single sample in a study of PD-L1 blockade in urothelial cancer. Libraries were prepared by immunoSEQ multiplex PCR; TCRdb keeps only in-frame clonotypes and omits some of them. The sample lists roughly 45,000 clones; around 82% were seen once. Time point indicated: peripheral blood 6 weeks after treatment start. The specimen was PBMCs, collected around atezolizumab (anti-PD-L1) treatment. Receptor source: a man aged 60 to 75 with urothelial cancer.

This clone was seen a handful of times. The chain recombines TRBV19 with TRBJ1-1, with 12 nucleotides matching TRBD1. The trim removed 6 bases at V and 6 bases at J, leaving 5 bases unmatched. Germline V gives CDR1 LNHDA, CDR2 SQIVND (reference sequence). CDR3 size: 14 residues. The CDR3, as DNA: TGTGCCAGTAGGCGGGACAGGGGGCTCGCTGAAGCTTTCTTT. Its translation: CASRRDRGLAEAFF.

The V call is TRBV30, the J call TRBJ2-1, with a possible D match to TRBD2 (5 bases). Trimming shortened V by 3 bases and J by 2 bases, and 14 bases separated the two germline ends. Germline values: CDR1 GTSNPN, CDR2 SVGIG (reference sequence). The CDR3 loop spans 15 amino acids. The CDR3: CAWRDFSVPYNEQFF. CDR3 bases: TGTGCCTGGAGGGACTTTAGCGTGCCCTACAATGAGCAGTTCTTC.

This sequence joins TRBV7-9 and TRBJ2-7; maybe TRBD2 (6 bases). This CDR3 contains 12 residues. The V end was cut by 4 bases, the J end by 6 bases, with 10 bases between. Looked up from germline, CDR1 is SEHNR and CDR2 is FQNEAQ (reference sequence). CDR3 residues: CASSWQGGEQYF. The CDR3 nucleotides are TGTGCCAGCAGCTGGCAGGGAGGCGAGCAGTACTTC.

The chain links TRBV9 to TRBJ2-3, with TRBD2 identical over 13 bases. The germline gives CDR1 SGDLS, CDR2 YYNGEE. The CDR3 is made up of 17 amino acids. Trimming cost V 3 bases and J 0 bases; bases outside gene matches: 4. The CDR3 DNA sequence: TGTGCCAGCAGCGCTCGACTAGCGGGGGGCAGCACAGATACGCAGTATTTT. Translated, it gives CASSARLAGGSTDTQYF.

The J gene is TRBJ2-7, the V gene TRBV28, with D maybe TRBD2 (6 bases). V was cut by 8 bases and J by 0 bases, with 14 bases left in between. CDR1 is MDHEN, CDR2 SYDVKM, per germline. This CDR3 contains 14 residues. The CDR3 region is CASGLGGPSYEQYF. CDR3 bases: TGTGCCAGCGGTCTGGGGGGTCCCTCCTACGAGCAGTACTTC.

The J gene is TRBJ2-1, the V gene TRBV19; TRBD2 matches at 8 bases. The V segment lost 5 bases and the J segment 7 bases; nucleotides outside the gene matches: 13. This CDR3 has 16 amino acids. Germline CDR1 is LNHDA and CDR2 is SQIVND (reference sequence). The CDR3 nucleotides are TGTGCCAGTAGTCCCCGACGGGGGGGCCTGGGTAATGAGCAGTTCTTC. Translated: CASSPRRGGLGNEQFF. Looking up the rest from reference TRBV19 and TRBJ2-1 gives the full variable domain: DGGITQSPKYLFRKEGQNVTLSCEQNLNHDAMYWYRQDPGQGLRLIYYSQIVNDFQKGDIAEGYSVSREKKESFPLTVTSAQKNPTAFYLCASSPRRGGLGNEQFFGPGTRLTVL.

The chain employs TRBV19 and TRBJ1-2; TRBD1 might be the D (6 bases). The germline V and J ends were trimmed by 5 bases and 7 bases, with 11 bases remaining between them. Germline CDR1 and CDR2: LNHDA and SQIVND (reference sequence). This CDR3 region has 12 residues. CDR3 nucleotides: TGTGCCAGTAGTTCCCAGGGGATTGGCTACACCTTC. This gives the protein CASSSQGIGYTF. The full variable domain, rest sourced from reference TRBV19 and TRBJ1-2, is DGGITQSPKYLFRKEGQNVTLSCEQNLNHDAMYWYRQDPGQGLRLIYYSQIVNDFQKGDIAEGYSVSREKKESFPLTVTSAQKNPTAFYLCASSSQGIGYTFGSGTRLTVV.

This sequence joins TRBV6-5 and TRBJ2-7, with 8 bases that match TRBD2. The CDR3 is 14 amino acids. Trimming took 4 bases from V and 0 from J; bases not matched to a gene: 2. The V gene's germline CDR1 is MNHEY and CDR2 SVGAGI. The CDR3 here is CASSSTSGSYEQYF. CDR3 nucleotide sequence: TGTGCCAGCAGTTCCACTAGCGGCTCCTACGAGCAGTACTTC.

The chain recombines TRBV28 with TRBJ1-4; possible D gene TRBD1, 6 bases. V gave up 7 bases and J gave up 7 bases, with 16 bases separating them. The CDR3 extends over 14 amino acids. Germline V gene lookup returns CDR1 MDHEN and CDR2 SYDVKM. CDR3 residues: CASMLGTISEKLFF. DNA for the CDR3: TGTGCCAGCATGCTCGGGACAATTTCTGAAAAACTGTTTTTT.

CDR3 sequence (DNA): TGCGCCAGCAGCCAAGAAGGCCAGGGCGGTACCGGGGAGCTGTTTTTT. Residues: CASSQEGQGGTGELFF. The chain couples TRBV4-1 to TRBJ2-2; weak D call: TRBD1 (5 bases). CDR1 is MGHRA, CDR2 YSYEKL, per germline. V was shortened by 0 bases and J by 5 bases, with 13 bases between the two germline ends. The CDR3 covers 16 residues.

V usage is TRBV21-1 and J usage is TRBJ2-1; the table's D call of TRBD2 was not tested on the DNA. TRBV21-1 is noted as a pseudogene. This CDR3 spans 15 amino acids. Written as DNA, the CDR3 is TGTGCCAGCCGAGCAAAGCGGGTCAGGCGCAATGAGCAGTTCTTC. Translating gives CASRAKRVRRNEQFF.

This chain uses TRBV2 with TRBJ2-3, with D possibly TRBD1 on 6 matching bases. The CDR3 is made up of 16 amino acids. Germline CDR1 is SNHLY and CDR2 is FYNNEI. V was clipped by 0 bases and J by 4 bases, with 14 bases between them. The CDR3 region is CASSEAVLGAADTQYF. CDR3 coding DNA: TGTGCCAGCAGTGAAGCGGTCCTGGGGGCGGCAGATACGCAGTATTTT.